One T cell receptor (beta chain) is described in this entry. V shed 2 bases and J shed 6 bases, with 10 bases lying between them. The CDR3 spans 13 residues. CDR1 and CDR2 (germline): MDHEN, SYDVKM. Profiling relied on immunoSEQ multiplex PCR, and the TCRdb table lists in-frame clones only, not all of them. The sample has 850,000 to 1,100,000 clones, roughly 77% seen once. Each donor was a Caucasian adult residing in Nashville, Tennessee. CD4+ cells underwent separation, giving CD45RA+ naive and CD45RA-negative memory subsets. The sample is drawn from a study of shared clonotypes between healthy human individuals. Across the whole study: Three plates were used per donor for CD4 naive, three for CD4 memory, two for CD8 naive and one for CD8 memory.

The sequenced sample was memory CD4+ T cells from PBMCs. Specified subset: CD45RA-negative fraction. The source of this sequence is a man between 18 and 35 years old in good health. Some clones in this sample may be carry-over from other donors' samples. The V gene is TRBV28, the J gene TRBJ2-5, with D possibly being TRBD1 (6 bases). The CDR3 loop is CASSLQGRKTQYF. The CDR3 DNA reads TGTGCCAGCAGTTTACAGGGGCGAAAGACCCAGTACTTC. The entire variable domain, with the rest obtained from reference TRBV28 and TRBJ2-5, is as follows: DVKVTQSSRYLVKRTGEKVFLECVQDMDHENMFWYRQDPGLGLRLIYFSYDVKMKEKGDIPEGYSVSREKKERFSLILESASTNQTSMYLCASSLQGRKTQYFGPGTRLLVL.